The 26 T cell receptor beta chains presented below share a single source sample, sequenced in a study of blood T cell repertoires in COVID-19. Only in-frame clones appear in the TCRdb table, and some are missing; sequencing was by immunoSEQ multiplex PCR. The data contain about 75,000 clones, approximately 90% of them singletons. Sample: peripheral blood. These receptors came from a human donor in a cohort sampled during active COVID-19.

This chain connects TRBV7-6 to TRBJ1-4; no clear D. V lost 5 bases, J lost 4 bases, and 17 bases lay in between. Germline CDR1 is SGHVS and CDR2 is FNYEAQ. The CDR3 sequence is 16 residues long. The CDR3 here is CASSTPQDSFNEKLFF. The DNA of the CDR3 is TGTGCCAGCAGCACGCCTCAGGACTCCTTTAATGAAAAACTGTTTTTT.

The V and J genes are TRBV5-1 and TRBJ2-1; TRBD2 matches 11 bases. The CDR3 covers 16 residues. V lost 0 bases and J lost 1; bases outside the gene matches: 0. Germline assignment: CDR1 SGHRS and CDR2 YFSETQ. DNA of the CDR3: TGCGCCAGCAGCTTGGGACTAGCGGGGTCCTACAATGAGCAGTTCTTC. Amino acid sequence: CASSLGLAGSYNEQFF.

The CDR3: CASSLARARADATIYF. In nucleotides, the CDR3 is TGTGCCAGCAGCTTAGCCCGAGCGAGGGCAGACGCCACCATATATTTT. The chain links TRBV7-2 to TRBJ1-3, with D unclear. The ends were cut back, 0 bases at V and 9 bases at J, with 18 bases in the middle. The CDR3 is 16 residues long. Germline V CDR1 and CDR2: SGHTA, FQGNSA.

This clone was observed a handful of times. The chain uses TRBV4-1 and TRBJ1-1; D is undetermined. CDR1 is MGHRA, CDR2 YSYEKL, per germline. V lost 0 bases and J lost 1, with 12 bases in between. CDR3 length: 16 residues. CDR3 region: CASSQDRAGWNTEAFF. DNA of the CDR3: TGCGCCAGCAGCCAAGATCGGGCGGGTTGGAACACTGAAGCTTTCTTT.

This rearrangement joins TRBV4-2 to TRBJ2-6, with a possible D match to TRBD1 (5 bases). The CDR3 length is 18 residues. The germline gives CDR1 LGHNA, CDR2 YNFKEQ. Trimming left V 2 bases short and J 0 bases short, with 14 bases between. In DNA form, the CDR3 reads TGTGCCAGCAGCCAAAGGGCAGGGAAAATCTCTGGGGCCAACGTCCTGACTTTC. Residues: CASSQRAGKISGANVLTF.

CDR3 DNA: TGTGCCAGCAGCGTAGGGTCTAGCGGGAGTGGAGAGCAGTACTTC. Translated, it gives CASSVGSSGSGEQYF. The V gene is TRBV9, the J gene TRBJ2-7; 10 positions match TRBD2. The J segment lost 7 bases and the V segment lost 0 bases, leaving 7 bases of the junction unmatched. The CDR3 is made up of 15 amino acids. The germline V gene has CDR1 SGDLS and CDR2 YYNGEE.

The chain has TRBV7-2 and TRBJ2-7, with 11 bases identical to TRBD2. Trimming took 1 base from V and 4 from J; bases not matched to a gene: 15. This CDR3 is built from 19 residues. The germline CDR1 and CDR2 sequences are SGHTA and FQGNSA. DNA for the CDR3: TGTGCCAGCAGCTTAGTCTCTTTCGGGGGGACTAGCGGACCTTACGAGCAGTACTTC. It is translated as CASSLVSFGGTSGPYEQYF.

The chain has TRBV9 and TRBJ2-5; TRBD2 is a possible D gene (5 bases). CDR1 is SGDLS, CDR2 YYNGEE, per germline. Trimming left V 3 bases short and J 0 bases short, with 6 bases between. CDR3 size: 13 residues. The CDR3 DNA reads as TGTGCCAGCAGCGGGGGAGACCAAGAGACCCAGTACTTC. It yields the protein CASSGGDQETQYF.

This rearrangement joins TRBV7-9 to TRBJ2-2; maybe TRBD1 (5 bases). The V gene's germline CDR1 is SEHNR and CDR2 FQNEAQ (reference sequence). The CDR3 totals 15 residues. Trimming pared 6 bases from V and 5 bases from J, leaving 16 bases between. CDR3 DNA sequence: TGTGCCAGCAGACCCCAAGGGGTCGGGACCGGGGAGCTGTTTTTT. It codes for CASRPQGVGTGELFF.

CDR3 DNA sequence: TGCGCCAGCAGCCAAGCCCTGGTACTAGCGGGAGAGGCCAAAAACATTCAGTACTTC. Translating gives CASSQALVLAGEAKNIQYF. The chain employs TRBV4-1 and TRBJ2-4, with 11 bases lining up with TRBD2. CDR1 MGHRA and CDR2 YSYEKL come from the germline V gene. This CDR3 contains 19 residues. V dropped 1 base and J dropped 1; count of bases not matched to a gene: 9.

The chain joins TRBV3-1 (or the pseudogene TRBV3-2) to TRBJ2-3; D possibly corresponds to TRBD2 (6 bases). Trimming shortened V by 4 bases and J by 4 bases, and 15 bases separated the two germline ends. This CDR3 is 15 amino acids long. Per germline, CDR1 LGHDT and CDR2 YNNKEL (reference sequence). CDR3 nucleotides: TGTGCCAGCAGCCCGGACGGGGGACGGGCAGATACGCAGTATTTT. This translates into CASSPDGGRADTQYF.

The chain links TRBV4-2 to TRBJ1-1; TRBD1 agrees at 12 bases. The germline V gene encodes CDR1 LGHNA and CDR2 YNFKEQ. Losses at the gene ends were 7 bases for V and 7 bases for J; bases not matched to a gene: 10. This CDR3 has 15 amino acids. DNA for the CDR3: TGTGCCAGCACACCCCGGGACAGGGGGCGTGGTGAAGCTTTCTTT. Translating it yields CASTPRDRGRGEAFF.

V usage is TRBV5-6 and J usage is TRBJ2-3, with TRBD2 identical over 13 bases. In germline, CDR1 is SGHDT, CDR2 YYEEEE. CDR3 size: 18 residues. The V gene end was trimmed by 4 bases and the J gene end by 6 bases; junction bases not matched to a gene: 14. CDR3 protein: CASSAGLAGDPISDTQYF. DNA of the CDR3: TGTGCCAGCAGCGCCGGACTAGCGGGGGACCCAATTTCTGATACGCAGTATTTT.

The chain carries TRBV6-4 and TRBJ2-3; tentatively, D is TRBD2 (5 bases). Germline V CDR1 and CDR2: MRHNA, SNTAGT. The CDR3 extends over 14 amino acids. Between the trimmed V and J ends, which lost 3 bases and 5 bases, there was a span of 12 bases. The CDR3 loop is CASSEKAEQDTQYF. The CDR3 DNA reads TGTGCCAGCAGTGAAAAAGCGGAGCAAGATACGCAGTATTTT.

The V call is TRBV5-4, the J call TRBJ2-3; 8 nucleotides line up with TRBD1. This CDR3 has 19 amino acids. From germline, CDR1 is SGHNT and CDR2 YYREEE (reference sequence). V gave up 0 bases and J gave up 0 bases; unmatched junction bases: 12. The CDR3: CASSLEAQWDRKSTDTQYF. CDR3 sequence (DNA): TGTGCCAGCAGCTTGGAGGCTCAATGGGACAGGAAAAGCACAGATACGCAGTATTTT. The variable domain in full, with the rest retrieved from reference TRBV5-4 and TRBJ2-3, is ETGVTQSPTHLIKTRGQQVTLRCSSQSGHNTVSWYQQALGQGPQFIFQYYREEENGRGNFPPRFSGLQFPNYSSELNVNALELDDSALYLCASSLEAQWDRKSTDTQYFGPGTRLTVL.

The rearrangement uses TRBV29-1 and TRBJ1-5, with no clear D. From germline, CDR1 is SQVTM and CDR2 ANQGSEA. V lost 4 bases, J lost 2 bases, and 9 bases lay in between. The CDR3 totals 13 residues. CDR3 DNA: TGCAGCGTTGGCTATGATGGCAATCAGCCCCAGCATTTT. The encoded protein is CSVGYDGNQPQHF. The entire variable domain, with the rest obtained from reference TRBV29-1 and TRBJ1-5, is as follows: SAVISQKPSRDICQRGTSLTIQCQVDSQVTMMFWYRQQPGQSLTLIATANQGSEATYESGFVIDKFPISRPNLTFSTLTVSNMSPEDSSIYLCSVGYDGNQPQHFGDGTRLSIL.

The chain recombines TRBV3-1 (or the pseudogene TRBV3-2) with TRBJ2-3, with TRBD2 matching 8 bases. Germline-derived CDR1 and CDR2 are LGHDT and YNNKEL (reference sequence). V was clipped by 5 bases and J by 0 bases; unmatched bases: 7. The CDR3 has 16 residues. CDR3: CASSTRGLASTDTQYF. CDR3 in DNA: TGTGCCAGCAGCACCCGAGGACTAGCCAGCACAGATACGCAGTATTTT.

V usage is TRBV4-2 and J usage is TRBJ2-2; tentatively, D is TRBD2 (7 bases). The germline V gene encodes CDR1 LGHNA and CDR2 YNFKEQ. Trimming removed 3 bases at V and 4 bases at J, with 12 bases between. CDR3 size: 15 residues. The CDR3 DNA reads as TGTGCCAGCAGCCACGGGGGGCCTAGCACCGGGGAGCTGTTTTTT. Residues: CASSHGGPSTGELFF.

V usage is TRBV19 and J usage is TRBJ2-6; 9 bases agree with TRBD1. Germline V gene sequence: CDR1 LNHDA, CDR2 SQIVND (reference sequence). V dropped 4 bases and J dropped 4; count of bases not matched to a gene: 5. CDR3 size: 16 residues. CDR3 nucleotide sequence: TGTGCCAGTAGTACCACAGGGGGCGGAGGGGCCAACGTCCTGACTTTC. Encoded protein: CASSTTGGGGANVLTF.

Turning to this clone: This sample includes further DNA sequences coding for the same CDR3. The V and J genes are TRBV3-1 (or the pseudogene TRBV3-2) and TRBJ2-7; 9 bases match TRBD2. The germline CDR1 and CDR2 sequences are LGHDT and YNNKEL (reference sequence). CDR3 length: 14 residues. The J segment lost 3 bases and the V segment lost 1 base, leaving 1 base of the junction unmatched. CDR3 loop: CASSQVAGDYEQYF. The CDR3 nucleotides read TGTGCCAGCAGCCAAGTAGCGGGAGACTACGAGCAGTACTTC.

V gene TRBV29-1 combines with J gene TRBJ1-2, with D possibly being TRBD1 (5 bases). The CDR3 sequence is 13 residues long. Germline V gene lookup returns CDR1 SQVTM and CDR2 ANQGSEA. With 5 bases removed from V and 4 bases from J, the gap between germline ends came to 14 bases. CDR3 nucleotides: TGCAGCGTTTGGGGGGGGTTGAGCTATGGCTACACCTTC. As protein: CSVWGGLSYGYTF.

The V and J genes are TRBV7-9 and TRBJ2-1, with TRBD1 as a possible D gene (6 bases). Trimming stripped 5 bases from V and 0 bases from J, with 14 bases between. This CDR3 comprises 16 residues. In germline, CDR1 is SEHNR, CDR2 FQNEAQ (reference sequence). CDR3 amino acids: CASSPATGGSYNEQFF. The CDR3 nucleotides read TGTGCCAGCAGCCCCGCGACAGGCGGCTCCTACAATGAGCAGTTCTTC.

This sequence joins TRBV27 and TRBJ2-3; 7 nucleotides agree with TRBD1. The germline V gene encodes CDR1 MNHEY and CDR2 SMNVEV (reference sequence). The trim removed 5 bases at V and 8 bases at J, leaving 7 bases unmatched. The CDR3 loop spans 13 amino acids. The CDR3 nucleotides are TGTGCCAGCAGTGTAAATACAGGGGTTACGCAGTATTTT. Its translation: CASSVNTGVTQYF.

This clone came up a few times. The chain joins TRBV6-5 to TRBJ1-2; 8 bases fit TRBD1. The CDR3 runs 13 residues. The junction had 8 bases not matched to a gene; V was cut back by 6 bases and J by 8 bases. Germline V CDR1 and CDR2: MNHEY, SVGAGI. Here the CDR3 reads CASRAQGAGGYTF. In DNA form, the CDR3 reads TGTGCCAGCAGGGCTCAGGGGGCAGGCGGCTACACCTTC.

In DNA form, the CDR3 reads TGCGCCAGCAGCCACCTGGACAGACATTATGGCTACACCTTC. Translated: CASSHLDRHYGYTF. The gene calls are TRBV4-1 and TRBJ1-2, with D tentatively TRBD1 (6 bases). Between the trimmed V and J ends, which lost 3 bases and 5 bases, there was a span of 13 bases. CDR3 length equals 14 residues. Germline V gene sequence: CDR1 MGHRA, CDR2 YSYEKL.

The genes are TRBV6-5 and TRBJ1-3; 7 positions match TRBD1. Germline V gives CDR1 MNHEY, CDR2 SVGAGI. The CDR3 is 15 amino acids. V shed 4 bases and J 7 bases; nucleotides not matched to a gene: 10. The CDR3 here is CASSFVRGTSNTIYF. The CDR3 DNA sequence: TGTGCCAGCAGTTTTGTCAGGGGGACCTCGAACACCATATATTTT.